This is a list of T cell receptor beta chains from one sample in a study of cytomegalovirus exposure and HLA in healthy donors. The repertoire was sequenced with immunoSEQ multiplex PCR; TCRdb's copy has only in-frame clones and lacks some. The table lists over 150,000 clones, 77% of them singletons. The sequenced sample was PBMCs. The receptors were sampled from an older woman in good health and CMV-seropositive. CDR3s include the opening cysteine and the closing phenylalanine or tryptophan. D genes are given only for firm matches. Size tells how often a clone was seen (once, few, many) or the class of an expanded clone, and some rows leave it out.

clone_size	v_call	d_call	j_call	cdr3_nt	cdr3_aa
.	TRBV19	.	TRBJ2-7	TGTGCCAGTAGTAATATGGGACAACTTGACGAGCAGTACTTC	CASSNMGQLDEQYF
.	TRBV6-5	.	TRBJ2-7	TGTGCCAGCAGCACGACGCGACAAGTGTCCTACGAGCAGTACTTC	CASSTTRQVSYEQYF
.	TRBV5-1	TRBD2	TRBJ2-7	TGCGCCAGCAGCTTGGCCAGTAGCGGGGGGAGGAACGAGCAGTACTTC	CASSLASSGGRNEQYF
.	TRBV30	.	TRBJ1-1	TGTGCCTGGAACCAGGGAAGGAACACTGAAGCTTTCTTT	CAWNQGRNTEAFF
.	TRBV28	TRBD1	TRBJ2-7	TGTGCCAGCAGTTTACCGGGACAGGGGGTTGTGCAGTACTTC	CASSLPGQGVVQYF
.	TRBV6-5	.	TRBJ2-4	TGTGCCAGCAGGGAACAGGGTCCGGAGGACATTCAGTACTTC	CASREQGPEDIQYF
.	TRBV10-3	TRBD2	TRBJ2-1	TGTGCCATCAGTGTTACTAGCGGGGGCTACAATGAGCAGTTCTTC	CAISVTSGGYNEQFF
.	TRBV5-1	TRBD2	TRBJ2-5	TGCGCCAGCAGCCCTGGGACTAGCGGGGGGCTTCGGGAGACCCAGTACTTC	CASSPGTSGGLRETQYF
few	TRBV13	.	TRBJ1-1	TGTGCCAGCAGCTCTCCTAGTTCGAGAGAAGCTTTCTTT	CASSSPSSREAFF
.	TRBV7-2	.	TRBJ1-4	TGTGCCAGCAGCTTAGGACAGGAGAATAAAAAACTGTTTTTT	CASSLGQENKKLFF
.	TRBV5-1	TRBD2	TRBJ2-2	TGCGCCAGCAGCGTCCTTATAGCGGGAGGGAACACCGGGGAGCTGTTTTTT	CASSVLIAGGNTGELFF
.	TRBV9	TRBD1	TRBJ2-7	TGTGCCAGCACCCCCACGACAGGGGCCACCGTCGAGCAGTACTTC	CASTPTTGATVEQYF
.	TRBV7-9	.	TRBJ1-1	TGTGCCAGCAGCTTAGTGCTAAACACTGAAGCTTTCTTT	CASSLVLNTEAFF
few	TRBV30	TRBD1	TRBJ1-5	TGTGCCTGGAGCCGGGACAGGGAGGATCAGCCCCAGCATTTT	CAWSRDREDQPQHF
once	TRBV11-2	.	TRBJ2-5	TGTGCCAGCAGCTCGCGACTCGAGACCCAGTACTTC	CASSSRLETQYF
.	TRBV6-1	.	TRBJ1-5	TGTGCCAGCAGTGATAGACAGGTCCAGCCCCAGCATTTT	CASSDRQVQPQHF
.	TRBV7-9	.	TRBJ2-2	TGTGCCAGCAGCTTAGTTCCGGGGGAGCTGTTTTTT	CASSLVPGELFF
.	TRBV28	.	TRBJ2-7	TGTGCCAGCACCACAGGTTTATGGGGCTACGAGCAGTACTTC	CASTTGLWGYEQYF
few	TRBV30	.	TRBJ1-1	TGTGCCTGGACAGGGGCCTTTAACACTGAAGCTTTCTTT	CAWTGAFNTEAFF